This T cell receptor beta chain was documented in a study of cytomegalovirus exposure and HLA in healthy donors. This CDR3 is 15 amino acids long. Trimming removed 1 base at V and 1 base at J, with 11 bases between. Germline assignment: CDR1 SGHTA and CDR2 FQGNSA. Both 60 Vbeta primers and 13 Jbeta primers went into the PCR. Repertoires were generated with immunoSEQ multiplex PCR, while TCRdb's copy carries only in-frame clones and drops some. The table has about 160,000 clones, less than 90% seen once. This clone is a singleton in its sample. Material: PBMCs. V usage is TRBV7-2 and J usage is TRBJ2-7; D call uncertain. The source is a man aged 18 to 29 in good health and CMV-seronegative. In DNA form, the CDR3 reads TGTGCCAGCAGCTTAGAGTCCGGCGGATCCTACGAGCAGTACTTC. This sequence encodes CASSLESGGSYEQYF.